This T cell receptor beta chain came from a study of blood T cell repertoires in COVID-19. As for the study in general: Sites across the United States, Italy and Spain contributed samples from acute and convalescent COVID-19.

Germline V gene data show CDR1 as MNHEY and CDR2 as SVGEGT. This CDR3 contains 17 residues. The V gene end was trimmed by 2 bases and the J gene end by 4 bases; junction bases not matched to a gene: 12. In the study's own analysis: Reference gene primer amplification gave estimated nucleated cell counts. Data came from immunoSEQ multiplex PCR; TCRdb stores just in-frame clones and leaves some out. V and J calls plus clone size are reproduced from that table; the DNA served to infer D and trimming. The sample has about 210,000 clones, roughly 78% seen once; the top ten hold less than 15%. Sequencing was performed on peripheral blood. This receptor was taken from a woman between 40 and 55 years old with acute or convalescent COVID-19. This sequence joins TRBV6-2 or TRBV6-3 and TRBJ2-7, with 9 bases fitting TRBD1. CDR3: CASSYAGTGFTPYEQYF. CDR3 DNA: TGTGCCAGCAGTTACGCCGGGACAGGGTTTACACCTTACGAGCAGTACTTC.